This T cell receptor (beta chain) was obtained from a study of blood T cell repertoires in COVID-19. Overall study context: Italy, Spain and the United States were the sources of the convalescent and acute COVID-19 samples. Nucleic acid was either cDNA or gDNA, and it came from T cells, B-cell-depleted T cells, or PBMCs.

V was trimmed by 3 bases and J by 1 base, leaving 9 bases between them. Per germline, CDR1 MNHEY and CDR2 SVGAGI. This CDR3 has 14 amino acids. As handled by the study authors: Nucleated cell counts were estimated from reference gene primer amplification. This table comes from immunoSEQ multiplex PCR, and its TCRdb copy is limited to in-frame clones, with some not included. V and J calls and clone size are as listed in that table; D and trimming were resolved from the DNA. The data contain 200,000 to 250,000 clones, roughly 86% of them singletons. J is TRBJ1-1 and V is TRBV6-5; D gene uncertain. The sequenced material came from peripheral blood. This TCR was recovered from a woman between 70 and 85 years old with active or convalescent COVID-19. CDR3 loop: CASSYSGGNTEAFF. The CDR3, as DNA: TGTGCCAGCAGTTATAGTGGTGGGAACACTGAAGCTTTCTTT.